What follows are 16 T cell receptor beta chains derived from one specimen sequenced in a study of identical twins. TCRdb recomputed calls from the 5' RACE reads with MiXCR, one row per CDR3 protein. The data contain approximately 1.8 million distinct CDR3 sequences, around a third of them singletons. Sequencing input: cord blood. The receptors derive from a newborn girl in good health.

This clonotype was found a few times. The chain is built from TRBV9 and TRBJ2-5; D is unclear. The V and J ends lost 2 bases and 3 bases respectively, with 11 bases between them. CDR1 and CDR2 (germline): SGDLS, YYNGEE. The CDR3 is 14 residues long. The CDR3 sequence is CASSVATSKETQYF. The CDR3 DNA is TGTGCCAGCAGCGTGGCGACCTCGAAAGAGACCCAGTACTTC.

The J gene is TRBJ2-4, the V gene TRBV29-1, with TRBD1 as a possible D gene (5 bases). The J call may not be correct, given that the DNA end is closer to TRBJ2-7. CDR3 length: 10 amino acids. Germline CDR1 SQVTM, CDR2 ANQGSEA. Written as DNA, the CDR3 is TGCAGCGTTGATAGGGGCGAGCAGTACTTC. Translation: CSVDRGEQYF.

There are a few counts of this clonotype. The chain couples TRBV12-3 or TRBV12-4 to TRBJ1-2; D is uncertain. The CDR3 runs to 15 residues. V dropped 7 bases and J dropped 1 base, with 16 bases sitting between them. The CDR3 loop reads CASTPFPDSNYGYTF. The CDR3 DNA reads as TGTGCCAGCACCCCTTTCCCCGATAGTAACTATGGCTACACCTTC.

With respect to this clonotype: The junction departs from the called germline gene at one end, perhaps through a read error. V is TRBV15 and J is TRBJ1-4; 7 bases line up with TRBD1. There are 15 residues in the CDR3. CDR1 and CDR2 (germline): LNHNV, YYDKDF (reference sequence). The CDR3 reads CATSGDRATNEKLFF. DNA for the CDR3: TGTGCCACCAGCGGAGACAGGGCCACTAATGAAAAACTGTTTTTT.

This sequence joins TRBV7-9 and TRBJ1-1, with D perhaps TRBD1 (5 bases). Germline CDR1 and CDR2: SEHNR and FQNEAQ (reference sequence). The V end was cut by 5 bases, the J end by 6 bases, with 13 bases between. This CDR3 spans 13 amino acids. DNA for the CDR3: TGTGCCAGCAGCCAGAGGGGATTCCCTGAAGCTTTCTTT. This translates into CASSQRGFPEAFF.

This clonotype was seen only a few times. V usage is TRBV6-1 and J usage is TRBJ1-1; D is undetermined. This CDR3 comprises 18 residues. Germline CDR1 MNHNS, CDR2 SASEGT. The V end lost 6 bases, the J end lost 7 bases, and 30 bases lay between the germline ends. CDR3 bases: TGTGCCAGCAGCCTGAGAATCCCGACTTTAGCCCCCGTCGGTGAAGCTTTCTTT. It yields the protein CASSLRIPTLAPVGEAFF.

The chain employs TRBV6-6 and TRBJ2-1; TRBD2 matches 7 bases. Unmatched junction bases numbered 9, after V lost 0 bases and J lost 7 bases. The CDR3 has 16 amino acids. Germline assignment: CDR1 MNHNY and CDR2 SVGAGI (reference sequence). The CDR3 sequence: CASSYSVLAPNNEQFF. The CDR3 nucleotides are TGTGCCAGCAGTTACTCGGTACTAGCGCCCAATAATGAGCAGTTCTTC.

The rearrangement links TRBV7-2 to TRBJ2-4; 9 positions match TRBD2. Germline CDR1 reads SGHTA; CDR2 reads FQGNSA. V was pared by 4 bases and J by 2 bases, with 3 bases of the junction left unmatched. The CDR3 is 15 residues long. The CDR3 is CASSSSGNPKNIQYF. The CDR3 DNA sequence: TGTGCCAGCAGCTCTAGCGGGAATCCCAAAAACATTCAGTACTTC.

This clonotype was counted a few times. This CDR3 reads CASSETASSYNEQFF. The CDR3 region has the DNA TGTGCCAGCAGCGAGACAGCGAGCTCCTACAATGAGCAGTTCTTC. The J gene is TRBJ2-1, the V gene TRBV9; tentative D call: TRBD1 (5 bases). V was trimmed by 3 bases and J by 0 bases, leaving 10 bases between them. The CDR3 spans 15 residues. The germline V gene encodes CDR1 SGDLS and CDR2 YYNGEE.

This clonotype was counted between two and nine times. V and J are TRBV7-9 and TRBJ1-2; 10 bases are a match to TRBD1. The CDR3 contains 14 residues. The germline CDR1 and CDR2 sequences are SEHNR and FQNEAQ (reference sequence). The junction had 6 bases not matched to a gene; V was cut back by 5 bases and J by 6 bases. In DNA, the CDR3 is TGTGCCAGCAGCCCAAGACAGGGGGCGAATGGCTACACCTTC. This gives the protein CASSPRQGANGYTF.

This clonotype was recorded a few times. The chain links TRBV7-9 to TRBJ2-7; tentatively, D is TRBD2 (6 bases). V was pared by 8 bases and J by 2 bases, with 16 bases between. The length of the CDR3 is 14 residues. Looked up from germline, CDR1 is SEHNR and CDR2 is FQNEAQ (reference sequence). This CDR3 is CASGGQEGPYEQYF. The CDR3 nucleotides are TGTGCCAGCGGTGGCCAGGAGGGCCCCTACGAGCAGTACTTC.

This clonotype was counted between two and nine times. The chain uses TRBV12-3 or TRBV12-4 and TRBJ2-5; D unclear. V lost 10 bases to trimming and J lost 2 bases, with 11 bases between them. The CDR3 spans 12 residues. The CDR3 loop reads CATYDGQETQYF. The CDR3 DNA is TGTGCCACCTATGACGGACAAGAGACCCAGTACTTC.

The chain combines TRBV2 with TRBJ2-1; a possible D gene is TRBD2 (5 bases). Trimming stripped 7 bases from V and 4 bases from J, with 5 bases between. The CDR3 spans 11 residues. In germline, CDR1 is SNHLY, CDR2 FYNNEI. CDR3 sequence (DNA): TGTGCCAGCAAGCGGTACAATGAGCAGTTCTTC. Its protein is CASKRYNEQFF.

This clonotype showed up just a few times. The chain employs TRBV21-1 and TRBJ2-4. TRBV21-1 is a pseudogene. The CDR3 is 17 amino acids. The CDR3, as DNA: TGTGCCAGCAGCAAATCGCGTAGGGAGCTAGCCAAAAACATTCAGTACTTC. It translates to CASSKSRRELAKNIQYF.

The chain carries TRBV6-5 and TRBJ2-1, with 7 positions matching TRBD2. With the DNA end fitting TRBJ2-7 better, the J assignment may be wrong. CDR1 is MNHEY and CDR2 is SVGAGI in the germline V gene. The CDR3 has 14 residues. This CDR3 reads CASSGREAYNEQYF. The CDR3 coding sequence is TGTGCCAGCAGCGGCCGGGAGGCCTACAATGAGCAGTACTTC.

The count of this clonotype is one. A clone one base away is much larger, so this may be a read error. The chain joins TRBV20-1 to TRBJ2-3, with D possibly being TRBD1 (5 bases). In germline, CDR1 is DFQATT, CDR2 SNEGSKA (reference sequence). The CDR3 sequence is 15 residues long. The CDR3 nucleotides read TGCAGTGTTAGAGACAGTAGCAGGTCCACAGATACGCAGTATTTT. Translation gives CSVRDSSRSTDTQYF.